This T cell receptor beta chain was captured in a study of intratumoral heterogeneity in liver cancer. Background on the whole study: Across the full 14-patient cohort, most patients were male and the median age was almost 65 years. To examine intratumor heterogeneity, the study integrated RNA-seq, DNA sequencing, TCR-seq and SNP array data obtained from multiple regions of hepatocellular carcinoma specimens. Of the roughly 70 multiregional samples collected from roughly 14 HCC patients in the overall cohort, 51 were tumoral regions and around 20 were adjacent nontumoral regions.

With regard to this clone: Its antigen remains undetermined. The junction does not match germline at one end; this may be a read error.

Samples labelled H were derived from distinct, geographically separated regions of the hepatocellular carcinoma nodule. Early-stage hepatocellular carcinoma was present in all patients, and no therapy was administered to any patient before surgical resection. Sampled areas lacked macroscopic evidence of necrosis or hemorrhage. Multiple regions from two patients underwent TCR sequencing (ImmunoSeq). Frozen tissue samples from resection were taken at least 1 cm away from one another. Genomic DNA was extracted from bulk tissue using the DNeasy blood and tissue kit. TCR beta chain CDR3 regions were sequenced from genomic DNA using the immunoSEQ assay. Primers annealing to V and J segments amplified rearranged VDJ segments. On the study's bioinformatics: The ImmunoSeq Analyzer software was used to compute clonality and richness metrics. Differentially abundant clones between regions were identified using Fisher's exact test plus a beta-binomial method for added stringency. TCRdb obtained this table from immuneACCESS and retained in-frame rearrangements with V and J assigned. These tables miss some clones; where compared with another copy, unresolved V genes account for less than half of the shortfall, and the remainder is unexplained. V and J calls and clone size are as listed in that table; D and trimming were resolved from the DNA. This sample holds about 3,600 clones; more than 40% were observed only once. The top ten clones comprise 26% of the sample.

What the authors observed across the whole study: In each sequenced patient, tumor region a showed significantly more unique T-cell clonal expansions than tumor region b. TCR sequencing was reported to confirm the RNA-seq-based estimates of regional differences in tumor-infiltrating lymphocyte burden. The authors acknowledged a relatively low patient number and under-sampled tumor-infiltrating lymphocyte representation as limitations. Within each sequenced patient, no significant difference in overall T cell clonality was found between tumor regions.

From a lookup of the germline V gene, CDR1 and CDR2 are SGHVS and FNYEAQ. The CDR3 numbers 15 residues from cysteine through phenylalanine. The DNA shown is the 45-base CDR3, in frame from base 1. Recombination connected TRBV7-6 to TRBJ1-2; TRBD1 matches 9 bases in the middle. Sequences were derived from tumor tissue, sampled before any cancer treatment. The clonotype originates from an older man with hepatocellular carcinoma. At the DNA level, the sequence is TGTGCCAGCAGCACCCCCGGGACAGGGTACTATCGCTACACCTTC. Its translation is CASSTPGTGYYRYTF.